Presented here are 5 T cell receptor beta chains from one specimen sequenced in a study of blood T cells in healthy people across ages. A second PCR, run for about 7 to 11 cycles, used a sample-barcoded 5' primer plus a J-beta primer mix. TCRdb redid the calling of the 5' RACE reads with MiXCR, one entry per CDR3 protein. The sample includes hundreds of thousands of distinct CDR3 sequences, under 55% seen only once; the top ten take about a fifth. Input material: blood. The receptors were sampled from a man in his sixties in good health.

The chain recombines TRBV20-1 with TRBJ1-2; possibly TRBD1 for D (6 bases). The CDR3 is 17 amino acids. Germline V gene sequence: CDR1 DFQATT, CDR2 SNEGSKA (reference sequence). The ends were cut back, 0 bases at V and 7 bases at J, with 24 bases in the middle. For the CDR3, the DNA is TGCAGTGCTAGAGATTCGGGTGGGGGCCCCAGGTACGGTGGCTACACCTTC. As protein: CSARDSGGGPRYGGYTF.

This clonotype appeared many times. The rearrangement links TRBV29-1 to TRBJ2-6; D not certain. Trimming took off 2 bases at V and 3 bases at J, with 8 bases between the two ends. The CDR3 sequence is 14 residues long. Germline CDR1 and CDR2: SQVTM and ANQGSEA. CDR3 loop: CSVERASGANVLTF. CDR3 coding DNA: TGCAGCGTTGAAAGGGCAAGTGGGGCCAACGTCCTGACTTTC.

The chain carries TRBV10-3 and TRBJ1-1, with D hard to call. CDR3 length equals 12 residues. The V end was cut by 0 bases, the J end by 11 bases, with 10 bases between. Germline values: CDR1 ENHRY, CDR2 SYGVKD. The CDR3 DNA reads TGTGCCATCAGTGAGTCAATTTCAATGGCTTTCTTT. It codes for CAISESISMAFF.

This clonotype was seen a handful of times. The V gene is TRBV28, the J gene TRBJ2-5; D gene ambiguous. V lost 4 bases and J lost 3, with 6 bases in between. Germline values: CDR1 MDHEN, CDR2 SYDVKM. The CDR3 contains 12 residues. In nucleotides, the CDR3 is TGTGCCAGCAGTTATACTGAAGAGACCCAGTACTTC. Its protein product is CASSYTEETQYF.

This clonotype was detected a few times. The V gene is TRBV6-6, the J gene TRBJ1-2; D uncertain. Germline loops: CDR1 MNHNY, CDR2 SVGAGI (reference sequence). The CDR3 is 16 amino acids. Trimming shortened V by 4 bases and J by 2 bases, and 17 bases separated the two germline ends. DNA of the CDR3: TGTGCCAGCAGTTTCCCGGTCTCAAATTTCAACTATGGCTACACCTTC. Protein product: CASSFPVSNFNYGYTF.